A single sample gave rise to the 20 T cell receptor beta chains below, sequenced in a study of T cell changes during pregnancy in multiple sclerosis (dated by TCRdb to 2018 to 2020). The library was produced with the immunoSEQ multiplex PCR assay. The immuneACCESS repertoire file appears here via TCRdb, limited to in-frame rearrangements. These files lack a portion of the clones; in checked studies, under half of the deficit traces to unresolved V genes, and the cause of the others is not known. The sample table holds some 64,000 clones, of which 80% to 95% were seen once. The top ten clones comprise roughly 2.2% of the sample. Sequenced here: peripheral blood, sampled in the second trimester of pregnancy. Every receptor here comes from a female donor in good health, enrolled as a control in a pregnancy study.

This clone was detected only a few times. At one of its ends the junction is not consistent with the germline gene, which may arise from a read error. V gene TRBV7-2 combines with J gene TRBJ2-1, with 7 bases lining up with TRBD1. Germline V gene sequence: CDR1 SGHTA, CDR2 FQGNSA. The CDR3 consists of 16 residues. CDR3 loop: CASTLLSGTVRNEQFF. The CDR3 nucleotides read TGTGCCAGCACCTTACTTTCCGGGACAGTACGGAATGAGCAGTTCTTC.

This clone came up once. The chain carries TRBV14 and TRBJ2-7, with TRBD1 matching over 11 bases. The CDR3 runs to 14 residues. Losses at the gene ends were 4 bases for V and 5 bases for J; bases not matched to a gene: 4. Germline assignment: CDR1 SGHDN and CDR2 FVKESK. CDR3 nucleotide sequence: TGTGCCAGCAGCCGGACAGGGGGCGTGGACGAGCAGTACTTC. This codes for CASSRTGGVDEQYF.

This sequence joins TRBV9 and TRBJ2-2, with 7 bases fitting TRBD1. The CDR3 totals 14 residues. The trim removed 3 bases at V and 4 bases at J, leaving 3 bases unmatched. In germline, CDR1 is SGDLS, CDR2 YYNGEE. The DNA for the CDR3 is TGTGCCAGCAGCGCAGGGACAGCCACCGGGGAGCTGTTTTTT. Protein: CASSAGTATGELFF.

V and J are TRBV5-1 and TRBJ1-6; the D gene is possibly TRBD1 (6 bases). CDR1 SGHRS and CDR2 YFSETQ come from the germline V gene. Deletions cut 1 base from V and 7 bases from J, with 12 bases between. The CDR3 length is 15 residues. This chain's CDR3 is CASSLRGHENSPLHF. In nucleotides, the CDR3 is TGCGCCAGCAGCTTGCGGGGACACGAAAATTCACCCCTCCACTTT.

This chain links TRBV5-1 with TRBJ2-1, with a weak D call TRBD2 (6 bases). Trimming removed 4 bases from V and 9 bases from J, with 11 bases in between. The CDR3 loop spans 12 amino acids. In germline, CDR1 is SGHRS, CDR2 YFSETQ. DNA of the CDR3: TGCGCCAGCAGCCGCCGGGGAGGTGAGCAGTTCTTC. It is translated as CASSRRGGEQFF.

This clone was seen just once. The chain recombines TRBV30 with TRBJ1-6; tentatively, D is TRBD1 (5 bases). V gave up 4 bases and J gave up 0 bases, with 7 bases separating them. This CDR3 has 14 residues. Germline loops: CDR1 GTSNPN, CDR2 SVGIG (reference sequence). The CDR3 bases are TGTGCCTGGAACAGGTTCTCCTATAATTCACCCCTCCACTTT. Translating gives CAWNRFSYNSPLHF.

This chain uses TRBV7-2 with TRBJ2-3, with D hard to call. Germline V gene lookup returns CDR1 SGHTA and CDR2 FQGNSA. Trimming took off 0 bases at V and 12 bases at J, with 10 bases between the two ends. The CDR3 is made up of 12 amino acids. The CDR3 DNA is TGTGCCAGCAGCTTAGCAGCGAGGATTCAGTATTTT. This gives the protein CASSLAARIQYF.

The chain has TRBV5-6 and TRBJ2-7, with 8 bases aligning to TRBD1. This CDR3 has 12 residues. Per germline, CDR1 SGHDT and CDR2 YYEEEE. The V gene end was trimmed by 5 bases and the J gene end by 5 bases; junction bases not matched to a gene: 3. The CDR3 DNA sequence: TGTGCCAGCAGTCGGGACAGGCACGAGCAGTACTTC. It yields the protein CASSRDRHEQYF. The full variable domain, with the rest looked up from reference TRBV5-6 and TRBJ2-7, is DAGVTQSPTHLIKTRGQQVTLRCSPKSGHDTVSWYQQALGQGPQFIFQYYEEEERQRGNFPDRFSGHQFPNYSSELNVNALLLGDSALYLCASSRDRHEQYFGPGTRLTVT.

The CDR3 loop is CASSPRQGIVTYEQYF. In DNA form, the CDR3 reads TGTGCCAGCAGCCCCCGACAGGGAATTGTTACCTACGAGCAGTACTTC. V is TRBV9 and J is TRBJ2-7; 7 bases match TRBD1. V dropped 4 bases and J dropped 2; count of bases not matched to a gene: 12. Germline-derived CDR1 and CDR2 are SGDLS and YYNGEE. The CDR3 covers 16 residues.

The chain couples TRBV29-1 to TRBJ1-1, with D perhaps matching TRBD1 (6 bases). Trimming pared 7 bases from V and 2 bases from J, leaving 17 bases between. This CDR3 region has 14 residues. Germline V gene lookup returns CDR1 SQVTM and CDR2 ANQGSEA. The chain's CDR3 is CSGTSQGPNTEAFF. In DNA, the CDR3 is TGCAGCGGGACCTCACAGGGCCCTAACACTGAAGCTTTCTTT.

DNA of the CDR3: TGTGCCAGCAGCATAGGGACAGTCTTCACAGATACGCAGTATTTT. This encodes CASSIGTVFTDTQYF. This chain connects TRBV9 to TRBJ2-3, with 7 positions matching TRBD1. Per germline, CDR1 SGDLS and CDR2 YYNGEE. CDR3 length: 15 amino acids. The V segment lost 4 bases and the J segment 2 bases; nucleotides outside the gene matches: 7.

The CDR3 loop is CASSPLDLAGANNEQFF. The DNA for the CDR3 is TGTGCCAGCTCACCATTAGATCTAGCGGGAGCCAACAATGAGCAGTTCTTC. The chain uses TRBV18 and TRBJ2-1, with 10 bases fitting TRBD2. The ends lost 2 bases at V and 5 bases at J; junction bases unmatched: 9. Looked up from germline, CDR1 is KGHSH and CDR2 is LQKENI. The CDR3 loop spans 17 amino acids.

This rearrangement joins TRBV2 to TRBJ2-5; 11 bases match TRBD1. Unmatched junction bases numbered 5, after V lost 0 bases and J lost 5 bases. Per the germline V gene, CDR1 is SNHLY and CDR2 is FYNNEI. CDR3 length: 16 amino acids. DNA of the CDR3: TGTGCCAGCAGTGAAGCCGGGACAGGGGGTGAGGAGACCCAGTACTTC. Amino acids: CASSEAGTGGEETQYF.

V gene TRBV6-6 combines with J gene TRBJ2-7; D perhaps matches TRBD2 (5 bases). CDR3 length equals 15 residues. Trimming stripped 6 bases from V and 0 bases from J, with 15 bases between. CDR1 MNHNY and CDR2 SVGAGI come from the germline V gene (reference sequence). CDR3 nucleotides: TGTGCCAGCAGCCCCCTAATGGGGAGCTCCTACGAGCAGTACTTC. Its translation is CASSPLMGSSYEQYF.

This clone was found once. The chain recombines TRBV19 with TRBJ2-1; D uncertain. Germline V gene data show CDR1 as LNHDA and CDR2 as SQIVND (reference sequence). Deletions cut 4 bases from V and 7 bases from J, with 5 bases between. The CDR3 spans 11 residues. The CDR3 reads CASSTRNEQFF. The CDR3 DNA sequence: TGTGCCAGTAGTACTCGGAATGAGCAGTTCTTC. The whole variable domain, filled in from reference TRBV19 and TRBJ2-1, reads DGGITQSPKYLFRKEGQNVTLSCEQNLNHDAMYWYRQDPGQGLRLIYYSQIVNDFQKGDIAEGYSVSREKKESFPLTVTSAQKNPTAFYLCASSTRNEQFFGPGTRLTVL.

The gene calls are TRBV15 and TRBJ2-1; 9 bases are a match to TRBD2. CDR1 and CDR2 (germline): LNHNV, YYDKDF (reference sequence). The V gene end was trimmed by 0 bases and the J gene end by 9 bases; junction bases not matched to a gene: 15. The CDR3 consists of 18 residues. The CDR3 region is CATSRDLSVAGGPIEQFF. Here the CDR3 DNA reads TGTGCCACCAGCAGAGATCTAAGTGTTGCGGGAGGGCCTATTGAGCAGTTCTTC.

DNA for the CDR3: TGTGCCAGTAGTATAGAACGATCCGGAGGGGCTAGCTACACCTTC. Translated, it gives CASSIERSGGASYTF. The V and J genes are TRBV19 and TRBJ1-2; TRBD1 is a possible D gene (5 bases). Per germline, CDR1 LNHDA and CDR2 SQIVND (reference sequence). This CDR3 spans 15 amino acids. V gave up 0 bases and J gave up 9 bases, with 17 bases separating them.

The chain uses TRBV7-2 and TRBJ1-2; D not resolved. Trimming cost V 1 base and J 4 bases, with 16 bases left between them. The CDR3 spans 16 residues. Per germline, CDR1 SGHTA and CDR2 FQGNSA. DNA for the CDR3: TGTGCCAGCAGCTTAGAGCCGCTTTTTCTTATCTATGGCTACACCTTC. Translation: CASSLEPLFLIYGYTF.

This chain connects TRBV7-2 to TRBJ1-2; 9 nucleotides agree with TRBD1. V shed 10 bases and J 1 base; nucleotides not matched to a gene: 10. There are 15 residues in the CDR3. CDR1 and CDR2 (germline): SGHTA, FQGNSA. DNA of the CDR3: TGTGCCACTTCGCCGGGACAGGGAAATAACTATGGCTACACCTTC. Its translation is CATSPGQGNNYGYTF. The whole variable domain, remainder taken from reference TRBV7-2 and TRBJ1-2, is GAGVSQSPSNKVTEKGKDVELRCDPISGHTALYWYRQSLGQGLEFLIYFQGNSAPDKSGLPSDRFSAERTGGSVSTLTIQRTQQEDSAVYLCATSPGQGNNYGYTFGSGTRLTVV.

The V call is TRBV29-1, the J call TRBJ1-1; 7 bases agree with TRBD1. The germline V gene encodes CDR1 SQVTM and CDR2 ANQGSEA. This CDR3 has 11 amino acids. V lost 5 bases to trimming and J lost 7 bases; unmatched junction nucleotides: 4. The CDR3 here is CSVTTGVEAFF. CDR3 DNA sequence: TGCAGCGTTACCACAGGGGTTGAAGCTTTCTTT.